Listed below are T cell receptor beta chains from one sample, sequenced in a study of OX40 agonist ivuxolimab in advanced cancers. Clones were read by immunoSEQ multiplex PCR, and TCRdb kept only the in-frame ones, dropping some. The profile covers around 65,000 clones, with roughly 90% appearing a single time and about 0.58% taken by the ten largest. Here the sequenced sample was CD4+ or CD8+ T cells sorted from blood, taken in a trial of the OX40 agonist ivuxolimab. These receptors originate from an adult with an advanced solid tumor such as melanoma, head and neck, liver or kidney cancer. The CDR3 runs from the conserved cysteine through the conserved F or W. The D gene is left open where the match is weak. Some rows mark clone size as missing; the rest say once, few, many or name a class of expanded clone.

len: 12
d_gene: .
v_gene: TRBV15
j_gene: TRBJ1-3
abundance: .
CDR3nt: TGTGCCACCAGCAGAGATCGAAACACCATATATTTT
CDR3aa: CATSRDRNTIYF

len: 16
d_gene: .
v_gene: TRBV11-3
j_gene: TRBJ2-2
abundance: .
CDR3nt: TGTGCCAGCAGCTTGGACGGCGGATCGAACACCGGGGAGCTGTTTTTT
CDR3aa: CASSLDGGSNTGELFF

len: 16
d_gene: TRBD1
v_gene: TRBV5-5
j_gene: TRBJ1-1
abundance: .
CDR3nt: TGTGCCAGCAGCTCAGAAAAACAGGGGACGAACGCTGAAGCTTTCTTT
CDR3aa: CASSSEKQGTNAEAFF

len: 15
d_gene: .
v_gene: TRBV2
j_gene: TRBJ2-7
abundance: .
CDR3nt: TGTGCCAGCAGTGAACTGGGCTCAACCGCCTACGAGCAGTACTTC
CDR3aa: CASSELGSTAYEQYF

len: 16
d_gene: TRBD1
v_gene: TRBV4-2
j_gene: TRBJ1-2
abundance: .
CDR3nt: TGTGCCAGCAGCCAAGACGAGGACAGGGGGATTGTTGGCTACACCTTC
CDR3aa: CASSQDEDRGIVGYTF

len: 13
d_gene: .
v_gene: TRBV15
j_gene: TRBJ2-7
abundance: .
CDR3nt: TGTGCCACCAGCATCGGGGGTTGGGACGAGCAGTACTTC
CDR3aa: CATSIGGWDEQYF

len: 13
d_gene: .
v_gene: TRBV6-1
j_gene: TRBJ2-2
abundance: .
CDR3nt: TGTGCCAGCAGTGAGATGGGAACCGGGGAGCTGTTTTTT
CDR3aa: CASSEMGTGELFF

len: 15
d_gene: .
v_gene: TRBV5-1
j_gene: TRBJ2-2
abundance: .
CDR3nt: TGCGCCAGCAGCTTGGCGGCAGCGAACACCGGGGAGCTGTTTTTT
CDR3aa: CASSLAAANTGELFF

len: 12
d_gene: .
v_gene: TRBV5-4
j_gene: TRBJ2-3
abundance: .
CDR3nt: TGTGCCAGCAGCTTCCGCACAGATACGCAGTATTTT
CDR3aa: CASSFRTDTQYF

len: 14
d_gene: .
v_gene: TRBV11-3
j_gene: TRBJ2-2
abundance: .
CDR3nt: TGTGCCAGCAGCTTCATGCAGGGTTCCGGGGAGCTGTTTTTT
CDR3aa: CASSFMQGSGELFF

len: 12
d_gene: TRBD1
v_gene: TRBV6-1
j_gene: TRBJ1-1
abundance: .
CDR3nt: TGTGCCAGCACCTCCTTCGGGACAGAACCTTTCTTT
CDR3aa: CASTSFGTEPFF

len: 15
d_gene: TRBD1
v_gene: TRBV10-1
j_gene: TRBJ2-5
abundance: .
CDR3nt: TGCGCCAGCAGTGACTCAGCGTCCAGGGGGGAGACCCAGTACTTC
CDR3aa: CASSDSASRGETQYF

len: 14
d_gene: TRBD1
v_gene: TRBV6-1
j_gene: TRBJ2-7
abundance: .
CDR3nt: TGTGCCAGCAGGGGACAGGGGGTCTCCTACGAGCAGTACTTC
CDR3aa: CASRGQGVSYEQYF

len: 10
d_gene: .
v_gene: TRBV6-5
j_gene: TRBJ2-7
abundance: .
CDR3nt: TGTGCCAGAGGGGTCTACGAGCAGTACTTC
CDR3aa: CARGVYEQYF

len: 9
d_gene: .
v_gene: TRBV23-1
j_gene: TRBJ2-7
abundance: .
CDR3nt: TGCGCCAGCGAGGGCGAGCAGTACTTC
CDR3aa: CASEGEQYF

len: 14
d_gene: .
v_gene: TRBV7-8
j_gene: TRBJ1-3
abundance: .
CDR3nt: TGTGCCAGCAGCCGGGAGTCCTCTGGAAACACCATATATTTT
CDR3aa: CASSRESSGNTIYF

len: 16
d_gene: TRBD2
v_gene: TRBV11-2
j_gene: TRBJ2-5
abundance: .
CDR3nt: TGTGCCAGCAGCTCACTAGCGGGGGGGTTGCGAGAGACCCAGTACTTC
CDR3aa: CASSSLAGGLRETQYF

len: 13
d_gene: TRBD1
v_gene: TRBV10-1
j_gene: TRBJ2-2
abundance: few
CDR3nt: TGCGCCAGCAGTTCACAGGGGCTTGGGGAGCTGTTTTTT
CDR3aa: CASSSQGLGELFF

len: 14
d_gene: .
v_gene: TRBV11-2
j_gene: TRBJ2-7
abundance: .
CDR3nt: TGTGCCAGCAGCTTGGGGGAACAGAGCTACGAGCAGTACTTC
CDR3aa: CASSLGEQSYEQYF

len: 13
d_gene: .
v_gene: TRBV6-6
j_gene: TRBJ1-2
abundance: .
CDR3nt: TGTGCCAGCACCCCGGGACGGGACTATGGCTACACCTTC
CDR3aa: CASTPGRDYGYTF

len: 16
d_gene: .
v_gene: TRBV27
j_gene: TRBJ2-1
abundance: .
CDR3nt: TGTGCCAGCAGGCCACCTCCCCCGGGAACTTACAATGAGCAGTTCTTC
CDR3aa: CASRPPPPGTYNEQFF

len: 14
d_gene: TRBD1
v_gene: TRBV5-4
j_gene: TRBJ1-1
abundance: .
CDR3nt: TGTGCCAGCAGCCGACAGGGGGCGCGCACTGAAGCTTTCTTT
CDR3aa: CASSRQGARTEAFF

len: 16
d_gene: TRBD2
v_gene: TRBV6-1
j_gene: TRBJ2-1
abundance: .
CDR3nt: TGTGCCAGCAGTGAAGCGCCTAACGCGGGGGACAATGAGCAGTTCTTC
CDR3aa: CASSEAPNAGDNEQFF

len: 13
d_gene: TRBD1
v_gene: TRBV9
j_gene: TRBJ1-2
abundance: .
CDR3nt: TGTGCCAGCAGCGACAGGGGACCCTATGGCTACACCTTC
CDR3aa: CASSDRGPYGYTF

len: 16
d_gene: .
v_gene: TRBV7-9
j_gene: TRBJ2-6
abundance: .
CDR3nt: TGTGCCAGCAGCGTAGGACTCGGCTCTGGGGCCAACGTCCTGACTTTC
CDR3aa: CASSVGLGSGANVLTF

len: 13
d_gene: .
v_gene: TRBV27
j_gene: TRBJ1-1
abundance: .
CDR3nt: TGTGCTGTAGTAGGGGCGCGGGACACTGAAGCTTTCTTT
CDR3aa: CAVVGARDTEAFF

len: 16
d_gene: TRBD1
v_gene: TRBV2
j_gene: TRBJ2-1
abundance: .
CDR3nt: TGTGCCAGCAGGCTCTCCGGGACAGGGTATATCAATGAGCAGTTCTTC
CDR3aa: CASRLSGTGYINEQFF

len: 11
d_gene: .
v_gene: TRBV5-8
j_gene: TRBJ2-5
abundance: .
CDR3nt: TGTGCCAGCAGCTTGTACGAGACCCAGTACTTC
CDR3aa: CASSLYETQYF

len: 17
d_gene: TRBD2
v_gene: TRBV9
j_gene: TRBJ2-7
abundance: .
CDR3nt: TGTGCCAGCAGCGTAGAGGGTAGCGGGGGGGCCAGGCACGAGCAGTACTTC
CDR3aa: CASSVEGSGGARHEQYF

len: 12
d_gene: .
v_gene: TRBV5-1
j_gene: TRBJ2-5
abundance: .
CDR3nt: TGCGCCAGCAGCTTGGATCTGGAGACCCAGTACTTC
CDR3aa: CASSLDLETQYF